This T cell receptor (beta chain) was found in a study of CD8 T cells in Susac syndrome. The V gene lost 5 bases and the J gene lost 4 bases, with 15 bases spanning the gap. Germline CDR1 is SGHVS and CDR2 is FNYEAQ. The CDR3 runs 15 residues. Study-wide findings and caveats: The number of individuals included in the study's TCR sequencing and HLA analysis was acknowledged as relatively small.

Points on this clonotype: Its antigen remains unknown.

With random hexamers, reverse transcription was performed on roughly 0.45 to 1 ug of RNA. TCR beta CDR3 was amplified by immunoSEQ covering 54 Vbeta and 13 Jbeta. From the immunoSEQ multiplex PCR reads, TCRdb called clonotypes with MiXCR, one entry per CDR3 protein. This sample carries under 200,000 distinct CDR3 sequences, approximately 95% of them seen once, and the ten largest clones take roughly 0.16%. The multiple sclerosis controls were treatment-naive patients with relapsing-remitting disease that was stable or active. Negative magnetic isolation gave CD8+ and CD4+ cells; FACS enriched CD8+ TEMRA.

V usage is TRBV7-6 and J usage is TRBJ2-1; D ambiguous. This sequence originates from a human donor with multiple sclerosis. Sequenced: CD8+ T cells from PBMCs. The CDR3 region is CASSQTDGRYNEQFF. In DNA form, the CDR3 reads TGTGCCAGCAGCCAAACGGACGGTCGATACAATGAGCAGTTCTTC. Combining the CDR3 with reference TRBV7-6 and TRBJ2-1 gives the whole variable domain GAGVSQSPRYKVTKRGQDVALRCDPISGHVSLYWYRQALGQGPEFLTYFNYEAQQDKSGLPNDRFSAERPEGSISTLTIQRTEQRDSAMYRCASSQTDGRYNEQFFGPGTRLTVL.